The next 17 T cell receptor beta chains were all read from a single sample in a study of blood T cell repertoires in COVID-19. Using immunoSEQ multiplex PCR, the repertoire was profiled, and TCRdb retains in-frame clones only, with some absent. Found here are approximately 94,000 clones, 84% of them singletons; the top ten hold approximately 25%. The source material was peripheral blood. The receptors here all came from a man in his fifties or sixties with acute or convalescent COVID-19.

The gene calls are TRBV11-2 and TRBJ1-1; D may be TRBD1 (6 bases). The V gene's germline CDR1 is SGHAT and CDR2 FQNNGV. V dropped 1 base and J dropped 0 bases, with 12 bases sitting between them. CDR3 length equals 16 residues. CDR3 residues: CASSLGTQGLNTEAFF. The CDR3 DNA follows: TGTGCCAGCAGCTTAGGTACACAGGGATTGAACACTGAAGCTTTCTTT.

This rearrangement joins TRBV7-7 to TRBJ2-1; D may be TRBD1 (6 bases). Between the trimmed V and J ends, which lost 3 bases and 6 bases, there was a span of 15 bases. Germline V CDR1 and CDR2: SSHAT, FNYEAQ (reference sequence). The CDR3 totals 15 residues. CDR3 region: CASSFSPGQSNEQFF. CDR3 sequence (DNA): TGTGCCAGCAGCTTCTCTCCAGGACAGAGCAATGAGCAGTTCTTC.

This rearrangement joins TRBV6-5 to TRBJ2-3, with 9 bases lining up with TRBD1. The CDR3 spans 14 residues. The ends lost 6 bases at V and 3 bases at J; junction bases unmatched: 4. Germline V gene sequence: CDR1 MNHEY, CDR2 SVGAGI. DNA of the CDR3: TGTGCCAGCAGCAAACAGGGGGCGACAGATACGCAGTATTTT. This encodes CASSKQGATDTQYF.

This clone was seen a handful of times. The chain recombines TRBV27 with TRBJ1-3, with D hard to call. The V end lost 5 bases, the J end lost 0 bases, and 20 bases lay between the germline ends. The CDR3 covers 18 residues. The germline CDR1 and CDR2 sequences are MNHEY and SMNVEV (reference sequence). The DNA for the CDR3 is TGTGCCAGCAGTCGTACTCCGGGTTCCCTCCACTCTGGAAACACCATATATTTT. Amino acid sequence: CASSRTPGSLHSGNTIYF.

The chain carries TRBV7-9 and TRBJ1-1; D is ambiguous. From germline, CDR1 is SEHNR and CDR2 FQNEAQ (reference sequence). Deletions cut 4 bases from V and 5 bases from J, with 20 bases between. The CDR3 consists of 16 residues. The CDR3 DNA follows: TGTGCCAGCAGCTCAATCTCTTCGGCGCTGAGGACTGAAGCTTTCTTT. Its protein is CASSSISSALRTEAFF. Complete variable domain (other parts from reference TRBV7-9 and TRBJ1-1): DTGVSQNPRHKITKRGQNVTFRCDPISEHNRLYWYRQTLGQGPEFLTYFQNEAQLEKSRLLSDRFSAERPKGSFSTLEIQRTEQGDSAMYLCASSSISSALRTEAFFGQGTRLTVV.

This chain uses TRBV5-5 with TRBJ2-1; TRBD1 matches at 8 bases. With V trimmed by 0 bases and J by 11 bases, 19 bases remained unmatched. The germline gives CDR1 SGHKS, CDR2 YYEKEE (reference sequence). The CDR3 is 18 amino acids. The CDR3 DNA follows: TGTGCCAGCAGCTTGGGTGTAGGTGACAGGGGAACTACAATGAAGCAGTTCTTC. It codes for CASSLGVGDRGTTMKQFF.

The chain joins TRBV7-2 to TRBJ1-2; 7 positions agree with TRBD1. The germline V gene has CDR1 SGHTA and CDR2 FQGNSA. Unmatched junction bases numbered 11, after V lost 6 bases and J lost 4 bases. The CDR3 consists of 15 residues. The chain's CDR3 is CASRTRGLDSYGYTF. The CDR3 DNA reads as TGTGCCAGCAGAACCAGGGGGTTGGATTCCTATGGCTACACCTTC.

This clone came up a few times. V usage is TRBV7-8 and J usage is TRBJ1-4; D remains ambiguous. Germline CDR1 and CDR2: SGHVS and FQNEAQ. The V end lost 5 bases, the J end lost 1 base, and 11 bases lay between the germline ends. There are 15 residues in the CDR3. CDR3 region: CASSPIGRTNEKLFF. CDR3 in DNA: TGTGCCAGCAGCCCGATAGGGAGAACTAATGAAAAACTGTTTTTT. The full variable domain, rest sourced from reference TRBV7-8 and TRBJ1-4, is GAGVSQSPRYKVAKRGQDVALRCDPISGHVSLFWYQQALGQGPEFLTYFQNEAQLDKSGLPSDRFFAERPEGSVSTLKIQRTQQEDSAVYLCASSPIGRTNEKLFFGSGTQLSVL.

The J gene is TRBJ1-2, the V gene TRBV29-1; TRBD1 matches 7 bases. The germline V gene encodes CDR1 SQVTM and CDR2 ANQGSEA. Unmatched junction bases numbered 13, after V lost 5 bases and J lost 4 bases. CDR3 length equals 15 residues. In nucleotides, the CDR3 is TGCAGCGTTCAAGGGGGACAGAACCTCATCTATGGCTACACCTTC. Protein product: CSVQGGQNLIYGYTF. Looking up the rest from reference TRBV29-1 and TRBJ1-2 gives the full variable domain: SAVISQKPSRDICQRGTSLTIQCQVDSQVTMMFWYRQQPGQSLTLIATANQGSEATYESGFVIDKFPISRPNLTFSTLTVSNMSPEDSSIYLCSVQGGQNLIYGYTFGSGTRLTVV.

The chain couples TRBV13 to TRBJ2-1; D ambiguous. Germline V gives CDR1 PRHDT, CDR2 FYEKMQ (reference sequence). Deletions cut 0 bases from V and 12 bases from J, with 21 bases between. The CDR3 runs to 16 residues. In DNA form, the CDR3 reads TGTGCCAGCAGCTTAGGAGGTGGGCCCCCGGTGGCGATGCAGTTCTTC. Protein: CASSLGGGPPVAMQFF.

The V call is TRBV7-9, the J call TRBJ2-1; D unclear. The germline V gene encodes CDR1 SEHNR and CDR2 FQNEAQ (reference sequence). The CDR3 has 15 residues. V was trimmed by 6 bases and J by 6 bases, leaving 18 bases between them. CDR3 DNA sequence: TGTGCCAGCAGATCCCCCAAGGCGGTCGGCAATGAGCAGTTCTTC. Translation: CASRSPKAVGNEQFF.

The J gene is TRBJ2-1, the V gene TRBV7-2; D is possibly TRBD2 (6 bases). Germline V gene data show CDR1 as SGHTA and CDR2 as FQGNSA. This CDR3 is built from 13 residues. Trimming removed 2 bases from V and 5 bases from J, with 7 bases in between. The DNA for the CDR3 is TGTGCCAGCAGCTTACGGGGGAACAATGAGCAGTTCTTC. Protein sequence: CASSLRGNNEQFF.

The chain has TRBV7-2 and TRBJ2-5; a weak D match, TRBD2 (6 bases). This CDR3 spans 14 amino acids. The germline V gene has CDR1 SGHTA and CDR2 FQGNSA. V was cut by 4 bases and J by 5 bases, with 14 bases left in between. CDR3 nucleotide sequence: TGTGCCAGCAGCTCCCGTGGGAGGAGGGAGACCCAGTACTTC. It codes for CASSSRGRRETQYF.

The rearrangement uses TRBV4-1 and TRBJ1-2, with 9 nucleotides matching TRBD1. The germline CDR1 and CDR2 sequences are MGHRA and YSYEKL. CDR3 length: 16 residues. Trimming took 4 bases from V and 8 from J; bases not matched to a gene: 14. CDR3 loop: CASSLQPGQGGSGYTF. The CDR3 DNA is TGCGCCAGCAGCCTTCAGCCGGGACAGGGTGGTTCGGGCTACACCTTC.

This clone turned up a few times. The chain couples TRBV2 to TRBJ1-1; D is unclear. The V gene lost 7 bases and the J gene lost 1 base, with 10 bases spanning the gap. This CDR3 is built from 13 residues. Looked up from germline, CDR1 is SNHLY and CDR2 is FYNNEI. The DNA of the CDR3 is TGTGCCAGCAAGCAGGCAGCGAACACTGAAGCTTTCTTT. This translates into CASKQAANTEAFF.

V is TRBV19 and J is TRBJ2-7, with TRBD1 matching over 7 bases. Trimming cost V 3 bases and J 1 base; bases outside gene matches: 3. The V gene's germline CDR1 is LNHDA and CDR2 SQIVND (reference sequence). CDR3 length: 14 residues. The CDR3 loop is CASSIQDRSYEQYF. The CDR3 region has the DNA TGTGCCAGTAGTATTCAGGACAGGTCCTACGAGCAGTACTTC.

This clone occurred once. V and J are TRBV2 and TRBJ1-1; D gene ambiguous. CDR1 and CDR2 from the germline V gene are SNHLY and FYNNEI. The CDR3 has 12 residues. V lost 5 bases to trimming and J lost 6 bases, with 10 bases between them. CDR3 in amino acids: CASSLFPPEAFF. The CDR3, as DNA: TGTGCCAGCAGTCTATTCCCCCCTGAAGCTTTCTTT. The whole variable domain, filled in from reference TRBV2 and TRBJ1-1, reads EPEVTQTPSHQVTQMGQEVILRCVPISNHLYFYWYRQILGQKVEFLVSFYNNEISEKSEIFDDQFSVERPDGSNFTLKIRSTKLEDSAMYFCASSLFPPEAFFGQGTRLTVV.